This T cell receptor beta chain is drawn from a study of PD-1 blockade in mismatch repair-deficient tumors. Background on the study: Enrolled about 2013-2017, patients had progressing, pretreated mismatch repair-deficient cancers of around twelve types. Study results and caveats: Tumor-resident clones, often absent from pretreatment blood, expanded after pembrolizumab and then contracted.

Turning to this clone: No antigen is known for it.

This table comes from immunoSEQ multiplex PCR, and its TCRdb copy is limited to in-frame clones, with some not included. The sample carries over 100,000 clones, more than 60% recorded once. The sequencing used peripheral blood, collected 60 to 65 weeks after starting pembrolizumab. The receptor's source is an adult with mismatch repair-deficient cancer.

CDR3 nucleotides: TGCGCCAGCAGCGATAGCGGGAGAATAGGAGAGACCCAGTACTTC. Encoded protein: CASSDSGRIGETQYF. J is TRBJ2-5 and V is TRBV4-1; 9 bases line up with TRBD2. Trimming at V came to 5 bases and at J to 4 bases, leaving 8 bases not matched to a gene. Germline V CDR1 and CDR2: MGHRA, YSYEKL. The CDR3 has 15 residues.